This TCR beta chain is drawn from a study of shared clonotypes between healthy human individuals. Study background: A few men and two women, aged 18 to 49, were donors. The study, taken as a whole, reports: Estimated richness was generally greater in naive than memory subsets. The diversity represented, both genetic and in exposure history, was limited by few donors.

The CDR3 is made up of 20 amino acids. The junction had 19 bases not matched to a gene; V was cut back by 3 bases and J by 3 bases. Germline assignment: CDR1 MDHEN and CDR2 SYDVKM. Clones were read by immunoSEQ multiplex PCR, and TCRdb kept only the in-frame ones, dropping some. Seen here are roughly 1,600,000 clones, 98% observed once, and the top ten hold 0.36%. Concerning this clone itself: Its antigen is as yet unknown.

The study separated CD4+ cells into CD45RA+ naive and CD45RA-negative memory subsets. The sample consisted of naive CD4+ T cells sorted from blood. Noted subset: CD45RA+ positively selected. The source of this sequence is a man under 40 in good health. This chain connects TRBV28 to TRBJ1-1; 10 bases map to TRBD1. The DNA of the CDR3 is TGTGCCAGCAGTTTCCAACCCCCCCGGGACAGGGGTGGGCTGGACACTGAAGCTTTCTTT. The encoded protein is CASSFQPPRDRGGLDTEAFF.